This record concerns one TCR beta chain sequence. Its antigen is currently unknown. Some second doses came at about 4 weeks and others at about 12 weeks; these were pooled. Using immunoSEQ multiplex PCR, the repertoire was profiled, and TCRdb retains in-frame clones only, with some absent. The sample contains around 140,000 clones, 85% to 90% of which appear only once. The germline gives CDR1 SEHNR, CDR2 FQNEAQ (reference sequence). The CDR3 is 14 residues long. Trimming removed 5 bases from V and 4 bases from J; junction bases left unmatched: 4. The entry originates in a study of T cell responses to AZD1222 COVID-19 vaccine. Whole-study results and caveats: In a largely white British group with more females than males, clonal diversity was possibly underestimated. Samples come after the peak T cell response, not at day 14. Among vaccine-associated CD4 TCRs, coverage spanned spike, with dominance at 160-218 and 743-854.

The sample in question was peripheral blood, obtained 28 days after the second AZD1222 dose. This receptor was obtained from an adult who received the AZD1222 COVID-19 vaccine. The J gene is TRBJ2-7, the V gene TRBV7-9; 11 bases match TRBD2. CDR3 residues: CASSPRTSGYEQYF. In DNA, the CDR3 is TGTGCCAGCAGCCCTCGGACTAGCGGGTACGAGCAGTACTTC.